This is a list of T cell receptor beta chains from one sample in a study of T cell repertoires in cytomegalovirus infection. TCRdb reprocessed the reads via MiXCR and lists one record per CDR3 protein. The sample yields more than 85,000 distinct CDR3 sequences, 29% seen once. Their specific antigens are unknown. Specimen: CD8+ T cells from cultured PBMCs, collected from culture after CMV antigen stimulation. Source of these receptors: a human donor in good health (CMV status not recorded). Some clones in this sample may be carry-over from other donors' samples. CDR3s include the opening cysteine and the closing phenylalanine or tryptophan. A D gene is named only where the DNA matches it firmly. For some rows the clone size is stated as once, few or many, or as a class when expanded; others skip it.

v_gene: TRBV6-1; abundance: NA; d_gene: NA; j_gene: TRBJ1-1; CDR3aa: CASSSDSFTMNTEAFF; CDR3nt: TGTGCCAGCAGCTCGGACAGCTTCACGATGAACACTGAAGCTTTCTTT
v_gene: TRBV7-3; abundance: NA; d_gene: NA; j_gene: TRBJ2-2; CDR3aa: CASLGATGELFF; CDR3nt: TGTGCCAGCTTGGGGGCGACCGGGGAGCTGTTTTTT
v_gene: TRBV7-9; abundance: NA; d_gene: NA; j_gene: TRBJ1-3; CDR3aa: CASSLEGSENTIYF; CDR3nt: TGTGCCAGCAGCTTAGAGGGCTCTGAAAACACTATATATTTT
v_gene: TRBV6-5; abundance: few; d_gene: TRBD1; j_gene: TRBJ1-1; CDR3aa: CASSYWTGSTEAFF; CDR3nt: TGTGCCAGCAGTTACTGGACAGGGAGCACTGAAGCTTTCTTT
v_gene: TRBV19; abundance: few; d_gene: TRBD1; j_gene: TRBJ2-1; CDR3aa: CASRGQPYNEQFF; CDR3nt: TGTGCCAGTAGGGGACAGCCCTACAATGAGCAGTTCTTC
v_gene: TRBV15; abundance: NA; d_gene: NA; j_gene: TRBJ2-5; CDR3aa: CATSSGRNQETQYF; CDR3nt: TGTGCCACCAGCAGTGGACGGAACCAAGAGACCCAGTACTTC
v_gene: TRBV7-2; abundance: NA; d_gene: NA; j_gene: TRBJ1-4; CDR3aa: CASSQNLYSTNEKLFF; CDR3nt: TGTGCCAGCAGCCAGAACTTATATTCAACTAATGAAAAACTGTTTTTT
v_gene: TRBV27; abundance: NA; d_gene: NA; j_gene: TRBJ1-5; CDR3aa: CASSLLGGDSNQPQHF; CDR3nt: TGTGCCAGCAGTTTATTGGGGGGAGATAGCAATCAGCCCCAGCATTTT
v_gene: TRBV5-5; abundance: NA; d_gene: NA; j_gene: TRBJ1-1; CDR3aa: CASSPAGTEAFF; CDR3nt: TGTGCCAGCAGCCCGGCAGGCACTGAAGCTTTCTTT
v_gene: TRBV12-3/TRBV12-4; abundance: few; d_gene: NA; j_gene: TRBJ1-5; CDR3aa: CASNQGWNQPQHF; CDR3nt: TGTGCCAGCAATCAGGGGTGGAATCAGCCCCAGCATTTT
v_gene: TRBV6-6; abundance: few; d_gene: TRBD1; j_gene: TRBJ2-1; CDR3aa: CASSLYGQGGMGQFF; CDR3nt: TGTGCCAGCAGTCTCTATGGACAGGGGGGAATGGGGCAGTTCTTC
v_gene: TRBV5-6; abundance: many; d_gene: TRBD1; j_gene: TRBJ1-6; CDR3aa: CASSGDRVGDSPLHF; CDR3nt: TGTGCCAGCAGCGGAGACAGGGTTGGGGATTCACCCCTCCACTTT
v_gene: TRBV7-9; abundance: NA; d_gene: TRBD2; j_gene: TRBJ2-3; CDR3aa: CASSLTRGRGTTDTQYF; CDR3nt: TGTGCCAGCAGCTTAACCCGGGGGAGGGGAACCACAGATACGCAGTATTTT
v_gene: TRBV11-2; abundance: few; d_gene: NA; j_gene: TRBJ2-7; CDR3aa: CASSPGDQNYEQYF; CDR3nt: TGTGCCAGCAGCCCCGGGGATCAAAACTACGAGCAGTACTTC